A selection of T cell receptor beta chains follows, all from one sample in a study of cytomegalovirus exposure and HLA in healthy donors. Profiled with immunoSEQ multiplex PCR; TCRdb holds only in-frame clones, not every one. The sample table includes roughly 73,000 clones. Material for sequencing was PBMCs. Receptors originate from a female donor in good health and CMV-seropositive. Both conserved end residues are part of each CDR3. Each record gives: V gene, J gene, CDR3 length, D gene, CDR3 protein, CDR3 DNA. D genes are given only for firm matches.

V gene: TRBV19
J gene: TRBJ1-4
CDR3 length: 14
D gene: TRBD1
CDR3 protein: CASSITTGAEKLFF
CDR3 DNA: TGTGCCAGTAGTATAACGACAGGGGCGGAAAAACTGTTTTTT

V gene: TRBV7-2
J gene: TRBJ2-1
CDR3 length: 13
D gene: TRBD2
CDR3 protein: CASRDSGRYEQFF
CDR3 DNA: TGTGCCAGCAGAGATAGCGGGAGGTATGAGCAGTTCTTC

V gene: TRBV30
J gene: TRBJ1-5
CDR3 length: 13
D gene: NA
CDR3 protein: CAWSVGRDQPQHF
CDR3 DNA: TGTGCCTGGAGTGTGGGGCGGGACCAGCCCCAGCATTTT

V gene: TRBV6-1
J gene: TRBJ2-1
CDR3 length: 16
D gene: TRBD2
CDR3 protein: CASSELVSGVSGEQFF
CDR3 DNA: TGTGCCAGCAGTGAATTGGTTAGCGGGGTTTCGGGAGAGCAGTTCTTC

V gene: TRBV5-6
J gene: TRBJ1-1
CDR3 length: 14
D gene: TRBD1
CDR3 protein: CASSWGQVNTEAFF
CDR3 DNA: TGTGCCAGCAGCTGGGGACAGGTGAACACTGAAGCTTTCTTT

V gene: TRBV6-5
J gene: TRBJ2-1
CDR3 length: 14
D gene: NA
CDR3 protein: CASTGGTSYNEQFF
CDR3 DNA: TGTGCCAGCACAGGGGGGACTAGCTACAATGAGCAGTTCTTC

V gene: TRBV6-1
J gene: TRBJ2-6
CDR3 length: 16
D gene: NA
CDR3 protein: CASSEEAGSGANVLTF
CDR3 DNA: TGTGCCAGCAGTGAAGAGGCGGGCTCTGGGGCCAACGTCCTGACTTTC

V gene: TRBV27
J gene: TRBJ2-7
CDR3 length: 14
D gene: TRBD1
CDR3 protein: CASSLVQGGYEQYF
CDR3 DNA: TGTGCCAGCAGTTTAGTACAGGGGGGCTACGAGCAGTACTTC

V gene: TRBV27
J gene: TRBJ2-7
CDR3 length: 12
D gene: TRBD1
CDR3 protein: CASSDRVYEQYF
CDR3 DNA: TGTGCCAGCAGCGACAGGGTCTACGAGCAGTACTTC

V gene: TRBV7-9
J gene: TRBJ2-3
CDR3 length: 16
D gene: TRBD2
CDR3 protein: CASSAGGREGTDTQYF
CDR3 DNA: TGTGCCAGCAGCGCCGGCGGGAGGGAGGGCACAGATACGCAGTATTTT

V gene: TRBV30
J gene: TRBJ1-2
CDR3 length: 13
D gene: TRBD1
CDR3 protein: CASGTERPYGYTF
CDR3 DNA: TGTGCCTCGGGGACAGAACGCCCCTATGGCTACACCTTC

V gene: TRBV30
J gene: TRBJ2-7
CDR3 length: 14
D gene: NA
CDR3 protein: CAWSVGGTAYEQYF
CDR3 DNA: TGTGCCTGGAGTGTAGGCGGGACAGCCTACGAGCAGTACTTC

V gene: TRBV14
J gene: TRBJ2-7
CDR3 length: 16
D gene: NA
CDR3 protein: CASSQDLGRGVYEQYF
CDR3 DNA: TGTGCCAGCAGCCAAGATCTGGGCAGGGGGGTCTACGAGCAGTACTTC

V gene: TRBV6-6
J gene: TRBJ2-2
CDR3 length: 15
D gene: NA
CDR3 protein: CASSPMTSNTGELFF
CDR3 DNA: TGTGCCAGCAGTCCCATGACATCGAACACCGGGGAGCTGTTTTTT

V gene: TRBV7-2
J gene: TRBJ2-7
CDR3 length: 16
D gene: NA
CDR3 protein: CASSPSVEAPGLRQYF
CDR3 DNA: TGTGCCAGCAGCCCCTCCGTTGAGGCCCCTGGCTTAAGGCAGTACTTC

V gene: TRBV5-8
J gene: TRBJ1-4
CDR3 length: 16
D gene: NA
CDR3 protein: CASSLATGTTNEKLFF
CDR3 DNA: TGTGCCAGCAGCTTGGCAACCGGGACAACTAATGAAAAACTGTTTTTT

V gene: TRBV5-6
J gene: TRBJ2-1
CDR3 length: 13
D gene: NA
CDR3 protein: CASSLVGHNEQFF
CDR3 DNA: TGTGCCAGCAGCTTGGTTGGGCACAATGAGCAGTTCTTC

V gene: TRBV19
J gene: TRBJ1-5
CDR3 length: 15
D gene: TRBD1
CDR3 protein: CASQFRQGGNQPQHF
CDR3 DNA: TGTGCCAGTCAATTCCGACAGGGAGGTAATCAGCCCCAGCATTTT

V gene: TRBV6-6
J gene: TRBJ2-5
CDR3 length: 13
D gene: NA
CDR3 protein: CASSYDFRETQYF
CDR3 DNA: TGTGCCAGCAGTTACGATTTTAGAGAGACCCAGTACTTC

V gene: TRBV7-9
J gene: TRBJ1-2
CDR3 length: 14
D gene: NA
CDR3 protein: CASSLKGGGDGYTF
CDR3 DNA: TGTGCCAGCAGCTTAAAAGGAGGGGGGGACGGCTACACCTTC

V gene: TRBV7-2
J gene: TRBJ2-3
CDR3 length: 12
D gene: NA
CDR3 protein: CASSSTWDTQYF
CDR3 DNA: TGTGCCAGCAGCTCAACATGGGATACGCAGTATTTT

V gene: TRBV7-2
J gene: TRBJ2-1
CDR3 length: 17
D gene: TRBD2
CDR3 protein: CASRIAGGPSPYNEQFF
CDR3 DNA: TGTGCCAGCAGGATAGCGGGAGGGCCCTCCCCCTACAATGAGCAGTTCTTC

V gene: TRBV30
J gene: TRBJ2-2
CDR3 length: 17
D gene: TRBD2
CDR3 protein: CAWSDFPSGSQTGELFF
CDR3 DNA: TGTGCCTGGAGTGACTTCCCGAGCGGGAGTCAGACCGGGGAGCTGTTTTTT

V gene: TRBV6-1
J gene: TRBJ1-4
CDR3 length: 12
D gene: NA
CDR3 protein: CATRPLNFQLFF
CDR3 DNA: TGTGCCACCAGGCCTCTTAACTTCCAACTGTTTTTT

V gene: TRBV7-2
J gene: TRBJ1-2
CDR3 length: 15
D gene: TRBD1
CDR3 protein: CASSLGQGSWYGYTF
CDR3 DNA: TGTGCCAGCAGCTTAGGACAGGGAAGTTGGTATGGCTACACCTTC

V gene: TRBV27
J gene: TRBJ2-1
CDR3 length: 16
D gene: TRBD2
CDR3 protein: CASSLGLAGGRNEQFF
CDR3 DNA: TGTGCCAGCAGTTTGGGCCTAGCGGGGGGGCGGAATGAGCAGTTCTTC